One and the same sample provided the 2 T cell receptor beta chains below, sequenced in a study of CD8+ T cells in alopecia areata (dated by TCRdb to the late 2010s). The library was prepared using the immunoSEQ multiplex PCR assay. RNA was extracted from all samples and reverse transcribed into cDNA as template for TCR sequencing. TCRdb took over this immuneACCESS table, retaining in-frame rearrangements with V and J assigned. Such tables are incomplete; in checked studies, under half of the missing clones stem from an unresolved V gene, and the remainder is unexplained. A total of 150,000 to 200,000 clones appear in this sample, just under 60% of them only once. The leading ten clones occupy 14% to 15% of the sample. The sample's time point, from its label and the paper: baseline before oral tofacitinib. The sequencing here drew on CD4+ T cells sorted from blood, taken at week 0. Receptors were obtained from a human donor with alopecia areata.

This clone appeared a single time. This rearrangement joins TRBV7-8 to TRBJ1-1; 8 nucleotides align to TRBD1. The length of the CDR3 is 15 residues. J was trimmed by 3 bases and V by 6 bases; bases with no gene match: 9. Germline V lookup: CDR1 SGHVS, CDR2 FQNEAQ. This chain's CDR3 is CASRTGGDTDTEAFF. The CDR3 coding sequence is TGTGCCAGCAGAACAGGGGGGGATACCGACACTGAAGCTTTCTTT.

The chain joins TRBV29-1 to TRBJ1-1; 7 nucleotides agree with TRBD1. Germline V gene lookup returns CDR1 SQVTM and CDR2 ANQGSEA. The CDR3 spans 13 residues. With 3 bases clipped from V and 5 bases from J, the junction kept 6 bases outside the gene matches. CDR3 sequence (DNA): TGCAGCGTTGACATATTCAGGGGGACTGAAGCTTTCTTT. Its protein product is CSVDIFRGTEAFF.